Below, 23 T cell receptor beta chains from the same sample are listed, as sequenced in a study of blood T cell repertoires in COVID-19 (dated by TCRdb to between 2020 and 2021). Receptor libraries were prepared by the immunoSEQ multiplex PCR assay. This is the immuneACCESS table as TCRdb keeps it, with only in-frame sequences that have V and J called. A part of the clones is gone; compared with another copy, unresolved V genes explain less than half, and the rest is unexplained. The sample yields hundreds of thousands of clones; about 88% were counted once. The ten top clones hold about 11% of the sample. The sample consisted of peripheral blood. These receptors were obtained from a woman between 25 and 40 years old with COVID-19, enrolled during active disease.

The J gene is TRBJ2-7, the V gene TRBV5-5, with D possibly TRBD2 on 5 matching bases. Germline V gene lookup returns CDR1 SGHKS and CDR2 YYEKEE (reference sequence). This CDR3 is built from 14 residues. Trimming shortened V by 4 bases and J by 0 bases, and 11 bases separated the two germline ends. The CDR3 bases are TGTGCCAGCAGCCGCATCGGGGACTCCTACGAGCAGTACTTC. As protein: CASSRIGDSYEQYF. The whole variable domain, remainder taken from reference TRBV5-5 and TRBJ2-7, is DAGVTQSPTHLIKTRGQQVTLRCSPISGHKSVSWYQQVLGQGPQFIFQYYEKEERGRGNFPDRFSARQFPNYSSELNVNALLLGDSALYLCASSRIGDSYEQYFGPGTRLTVT.

Turning to this clone: The identical CDR3 is also encoded by other nucleotide sequences in the sample. The chain links TRBV30 to TRBJ1-6; D perhaps matches TRBD1 (5 bases). The germline V gene encodes CDR1 GTSNPN and CDR2 SVGIG (reference sequence). The CDR3 runs to 13 residues. V was trimmed by 3 bases and J by 8 bases, leaving 11 bases between them. The CDR3 DNA is TGTGCCTGGAGCGTCCGGGGGGATTCACCCCTCCACTTT. This codes for CAWSVRGDSPLHF.

The chain uses TRBV7-3 and TRBJ2-1, with 8 bases that match TRBD2. CDR1 and CDR2 (germline): SGHTA, FQGTGA. V lost 2 bases, J lost 6 bases, and 9 bases stayed unmatched. The CDR3 covers 16 residues. CDR3 in amino acids: CASSLSPSGSGNEQFF. Written as DNA, the CDR3 is TGTGCCAGCAGCTTATCTCCCAGCGGGAGTGGCAATGAGCAGTTCTTC. The entire variable domain, with the rest obtained from reference TRBV7-3 and TRBJ2-1, is as follows: GAGVSQTPSNKVTEKGKYVELRCDPISGHTALYWYRQSLGQGPEFLIYFQGTGAADDSGLPNDRFFAVRPEGSVSTLKIQRTERGDSAVYLCASSLSPSGSGNEQFFGPGTRLTVL.

The CDR3 region has the DNA TGTGCCAGCAGCGACAGGGGGGAATCCTATAATTCACCCCTCCACTTT. Protein: CASSDRGESYNSPLHF. V is TRBV9 and J is TRBJ1-6; 8 nucleotides align to TRBD1. The length of the CDR3 is 16 residues. V dropped 3 bases and J dropped 1; count of bases not matched to a gene: 3. In germline, CDR1 is SGDLS, CDR2 YYNGEE. Full variable domain (rest looked up from reference TRBV9 and TRBJ1-6): DSGVTQTPKHLITATGQRVTLRCSPRSGDLSVYWYQQSLDQGLQFLIQYYNGEERAKGNILERFSAQQFPDLHSELNLSSLELGDSALYFCASSDRGESYNSPLHFGNGTRLTVT.

The V call is TRBV5-4, the J call TRBJ1-1; 7 nucleotides agree with TRBD1. CDR1 is SGHNT and CDR2 is YYREEE in the germline V gene (reference sequence). The CDR3 is made up of 14 amino acids. V lost 3 bases to trimming and J lost 7 bases; unmatched junction nucleotides: 9. CDR3 bases: TGTGCCAGCAGCTCGGGACAGACTAACGTTGAAGCTTTCTTT. Protein product: CASSSGQTNVEAFF.

The chain employs TRBV5-1 and TRBJ2-7; possibly TRBD2 for D (6 bases). The CDR3 totals 13 residues. Germline lookup yields CDR1 SGHRS and CDR2 YFSETQ. Trimming took 4 bases from V and 6 from J, leaving 14 bases between them. The CDR3 protein is CASSPGRGSEQYF. The CDR3 region has the DNA TGCGCCAGCAGCCCTGGCCGGGGGAGCGAGCAGTACTTC. The complete variable domain, with remaining parts taken from reference TRBV5-1 and TRBJ2-7, reads KAGVTQTPRYLIKTRGQQVTLSCSPISGHRSVSWYQQTPGQGLQFLFEYFSETQRNKGNFPGRFSGRQFSNSRSEMNVSTLELGDSALYLCASSPGRGSEQYFGPGTRLTVT.

As to this clone: Other DNA sequences in this specimen translate into the identical CDR3. The chain uses TRBV7-2 and TRBJ2-7; D ambiguous. Trimming cost V 4 bases and J 0 bases, with 4 bases left between them. CDR3 length equals 12 residues. Germline CDR1 SGHTA, CDR2 FQGNSA. The CDR3 region has the DNA TGTGCCAGCAGCTCGAGCTCCTACGAGCAGTACTTC. The encoded protein is CASSSSSYEQYF.

This chain connects TRBV5-1 to TRBJ2-3; a weak D match, TRBD2 (5 bases). Germline V CDR1 and CDR2: SGHRS, YFSETQ. This CDR3 has 14 amino acids. V lost 4 bases and J 0 bases, leaving 9 bases between the germline ends. CDR3 coding DNA: TGCGCCAGCAGCCCTCCGGGAAGCACAGATACGCAGTATTTT. Protein: CASSPPGSTDTQYF.

J is TRBJ2-2 and V is TRBV28; TRBD2 matches 10 bases. Per germline, CDR1 MDHEN and CDR2 SYDVKM. V was pared by 4 bases and J by 6 bases, with 11 bases of the junction left unmatched. The CDR3 is made up of 17 amino acids. The CDR3 reads CASSSPGEREGAGELFF. The CDR3 region has the DNA TGTGCCAGCAGTTCCCCCGGGGAGCGGGAGGGGGCCGGGGAGCTGTTTTTT.

The V gene is TRBV28, the J gene TRBJ1-5; 9 bases map to TRBD1. Germline lookup yields CDR1 MDHEN and CDR2 SYDVKM. V trimming: 4 bases; J trimming: 3 bases; junction bases outside the gene matches: 4. This CDR3 region has 15 residues. The CDR3, as DNA: TGTGCCAGCAGTTCGGGACAGGGCCCCAATCAGCCCCAGCATTTT. Translated, it gives CASSSGQGPNQPQHF.

The chain joins TRBV30 to TRBJ2-1; D not resolved. CDR1 and CDR2 (germline): GTSNPN, SVGIG (reference sequence). V was clipped by 2 bases and J by 7 bases, with 9 bases between them. CDR3 length equals 12 residues. CDR3 protein: CAWSHHQNEQFF. Written as DNA, the CDR3 is TGTGCCTGGAGTCACCACCAGAATGAGCAGTTCTTC.

The chain combines TRBV6-2 or TRBV6-3 with TRBJ1-2; 10 nucleotides agree with TRBD1. Germline V gene lookup returns CDR1 MNHEY and CDR2 SVGEGT. V shed 2 bases and J 9 bases; nucleotides not matched to a gene: 12. The length of the CDR3 is 16 residues. The CDR3 loop reads CASSYTRTGGLLRYTF. The CDR3 region has the DNA TGTGCCAGCAGTTACACCAGGACAGGGGGATTACTTCGCTACACCTTC.

The chain uses TRBV27 and TRBJ2-3; no clear D gene. The V end lost 3 bases, the J end lost 2 bases, and 15 bases lay between the germline ends. Germline lookup yields CDR1 MNHEY and CDR2 SMNVEV (reference sequence). CDR3 length: 16 residues. The CDR3 protein is CASSFYSAGSTDTQYF. DNA for the CDR3: TGTGCCAGCAGTTTTTATTCGGCAGGATCCACAGATACGCAGTATTTT.

The chain couples TRBV28 to TRBJ1-6, with D uncertain. This CDR3 is built from 15 residues. Trimming shortened V by 4 bases and J by 9 bases, and 16 bases separated the two germline ends. Per the germline V gene, CDR1 is MDHEN and CDR2 is SYDVKM. The CDR3 loop is CASSSLVGESSPLHF. For the CDR3, the DNA is TGTGCCAGCAGTTCCCTGGTCGGGGAAAGTTCACCCCTCCACTTT.

In DNA form, the CDR3 reads TGTGCCACCAGCAGAGGCTCAGCGGGAGGGCCGAAGAATGAGCAGTTCTTC. Its protein is CATSRGSAGGPKNEQFF. The chain couples TRBV15 to TRBJ2-1; 10 bases match TRBD2. V lost 1 base, J lost 7 bases, and 10 bases stayed unmatched. The CDR3 covers 17 residues. CDR1 and CDR2 (germline): LNHNV, YYDKDF (reference sequence).

The chain has TRBV9 and TRBJ2-2; D ambiguous. Trimming shortened V by 0 bases and J by 3 bases, and 6 bases separated the two germline ends. The CDR3 covers 14 residues. From germline, CDR1 is SGDLS and CDR2 YYNGEE. The CDR3 coding sequence is TGTGCCAGCAGCGTAGTTACAGACACCGGGGAGCTGTTTTTT. Translating gives CASSVVTDTGELFF.

The J gene is TRBJ2-3, the V gene TRBV5-4; TRBD2 agrees at 10 bases. This CDR3 is 18 amino acids long. J gave up 3 bases and V 4 bases, and 14 bases lay outside the gene matches. The germline V gene has CDR1 SGHNT and CDR2 YYREEE (reference sequence). Here the CDR3 DNA reads TGTGCCAGCAGCCCGGGGGGGGCTAGCGGGAGTTTGACAGATACGCAGTATTTT. It yields the protein CASSPGGASGSLTDTQYF.

The chain has TRBV4-1 and TRBJ2-7; D uncertain. The CDR3 is 15 amino acids. Per germline, CDR1 MGHRA and CDR2 YSYEKL. The V and J ends lost 3 bases and 0 bases respectively, with 12 bases between them. The chain's CDR3 is CASSHAGPPSYEQYF. The CDR3 coding sequence is TGCGCCAGCAGCCATGCTGGCCCTCCCTCCTACGAGCAGTACTTC.

The chain combines TRBV7-9 with TRBJ2-1; 10 bases line up with TRBD2. Per the germline V gene, CDR1 is SEHNR and CDR2 is FQNEAQ (reference sequence). V was pared by 4 bases and J by 8 bases, with 5 bases of the junction left unmatched. The CDR3 consists of 14 residues. This CDR3 reads CASSYSSGRHEQFF. Written as DNA, the CDR3 is TGTGCCAGCAGCTACTCTAGCGGGAGACATGAGCAGTTCTTC. The full variable domain, rest sourced from reference TRBV7-9 and TRBJ2-1, is DTGVSQNPRHKITKRGQNVTFRCDPISEHNRLYWYRQTLGQGPEFLTYFQNEAQLEKSRLLSDRFSAERPKGSFSTLEIQRTEQGDSAMYLCASSYSSGRHEQFFGPGTRLTVL.

The rearrangement uses TRBV23-1 and TRBJ2-6; no reliable D call. TRBV23-1 is classed as an ORF, of uncertain function. V was shortened by 3 bases and J by 0 bases, with 6 bases between the two germline ends. The CDR3 extends over 15 amino acids. CDR3: CASSHRSSGANVLTF. The CDR3 DNA sequence: TGCGCCAGCAGTCACCGGAGCTCTGGGGCCAACGTCCTGACTTTC.

V is TRBV7-9 and J is TRBJ2-1, with 9 positions matching TRBD2. CDR1 is SEHNR, CDR2 FQNEAQ, per germline (reference sequence). V was clipped by 1 base and J by 5 bases; unmatched bases: 3. CDR3 length equals 15 residues. Here the CDR3 reads CASSLGASGNNEQFF. The CDR3 DNA reads as TGTGCCAGCAGCTTAGGTGCTAGCGGGAACAATGAGCAGTTCTTC.

This clone has more than one count but fewer than ten. The chain couples TRBV7-3 to TRBJ2-7; 9 nucleotides match TRBD1. The CDR3 extends over 14 amino acids. Per the germline V gene, CDR1 is SGHTA and CDR2 is FQGTGA. Germline trimming cut 5 bases from V and 7 bases from J; bases unmatched to any gene: 9. CDR3 DNA: TGTGCCAGCAGCCTCTCCCACAGGGGGCCAGAGCAGTACTTC. Its protein is CASSLSHRGPEQYF.

This clone was seen only once. The V and J genes are TRBV24-1 and TRBJ1-2; D uncertain. The length of the CDR3 is 13 residues. The germline V gene encodes CDR1 KGHDR and CDR2 SFDVKD. The V and J ends lost 5 bases and 3 bases respectively, with 9 bases between them. CDR3 protein: CATSVSGDYGYTF. In DNA, the CDR3 is TGTGCCACCAGTGTGAGCGGAGACTATGGCTACACCTTC.